These T cell receptor beta chains were read from a single sample in a study of regulatory T cells in long-lasting Graves disease. TCRdb re-called the multiplex PCR reads through MiXCR, storing one row per CDR3 protein. Of under 500,000 distinct CDR3 sequences listed, about a fifth are singletons. The sample in question was peripheral blood mononuclear cells (PBMCs), obtained when the disease was refractory, from a patient treated with antithyroid drugs. Every receptor here comes from a female donor with Graves disease. CDR3s include the opening cysteine and the closing phenylalanine or tryptophan. The D gene is left open where the match is weak. Only part of the rows carry a size: once, few, many, or a class if the clone is expanded.

V gene	J gene	D gene	clone size	CDR3 protein	CDR3 DNA
TRBV20-1	TRBJ2-7	NA	many	CSARGEVSYEQYF	TGCAGTGCTAGAGGGGAGGTATCCTACGAGCAGTACTTC
TRBV25-1	TRBJ2-5	TRBD2	few	CASSETSGGFETQYF	TGTGCCAGCAGTGAAACTAGCGGGGGATTTGAGACCCAGTACTTC
TRBV5-1	TRBJ2-3	NA	NA	CASTQGTSTDTQYF	TGCGCCAGCACTCAGGGTACTAGCACAGATACGCAGTATTTT
TRBV9	TRBJ2-7	TRBD2	few	CASSAGLATTYEQYF	TGTGCCAGCAGTGCGGGACTAGCGACTACCTACGAGCAGTACTTC
TRBV28	TRBJ1-3	TRBD1	few	CASRPGTGGPGNTIYF	TGTGCCAGCCGTCCCGGGACAGGGGGCCCGGGAAACACCATATATTTT
TRBV12-3/TRBV12-4	TRBJ2-3	TRBD2	NA	CASSLWSSGSSDTQYF	TGTGCCAGCAGTTTATGGTCTAGCGGGAGTTCAGATACGCAGTATTTT
TRBV27	TRBJ2-3	TRBD1	NA	CASSEGTGSVDTQYF	TGTGCCTCCTCAGAAGGGACAGGTAGTGTGGATACGCAGTATTTT
TRBV7-9	TRBJ2-7	NA	NA	CASNLRRPGAGRGYEQYF	TGTGCCAGCAACCTACGGCGTCCAGGGGCTGGCAGGGGCTACGAGCAGTACTTC
TRBV5-1	TRBJ1-2	NA	few	CASSLKGSGDGYTF	TGCGCCAGCAGCTTGAAAGGTTCAGGGGATGGCTACACCTTC
TRBV19	TRBJ1-1	TRBD1	NA	CASSGDRGSHTEAFF	TGTGCCAGTAGTGGGGACAGGGGGAGTCACACTGAAGCTTTCTTT
TRBV28	TRBJ2-3	TRBD1	NA	CASSLSGQGADTQYF	TGTGCCAGCAGTTTGAGTGGGCAGGGGGCAGATACGCAGTATTTT
TRBV15	TRBJ2-5	NA	many	CATSREGPAETQYF	TGTGCCACCAGCAGAGAGGGGCCTGCAGAGACCCAGTACTTC
TRBV30	TRBJ1-6	NA	NA	CAWSRGFPLTESPLHF	TGTGCCTGGAGTAGAGGATTTCCCTTGACGGAATCACCCCTCCACTTT
TRBV10-3	TRBJ2-5	TRBD2	many	CAISEAGGRQETQYF	TGTGCCATCAGTGAAGCGGGAGGGCGCCAAGAGACCCAGTACTTC
TRBV6-1	TRBJ1-2	NA	few	CASSDRTEPRGYTF	TGTGCCAGCAGTGACCGGACAGAACCGAGGGGCTACACCTTC
TRBV7-2	TRBJ2-7	NA	NA	CASSLYRYEQYF	TGTGCCAGCAGCTTATACCGCTACGAGCAGTACTTC
TRBV5-1	TRBJ1-3	TRBD1	NA	CASSTGPGNTIYF	TGCGCCAGCTCGACAGGGCCCGGAAACACCATATATTTT
TRBV28	TRBJ2-7	TRBD2	many	CASSFLQLTSGSTEQYF	TGTGCCAGCAGTTTCCTGCAGCTGACTAGCGGGAGTACCGAGCAGTACTTC
TRBV27	TRBJ1-5	NA	many	CASSLYGGGNQPQHF	TGTGCCAGCAGTTTATATGGGGGGGGCAATCAGCCCCAGCATTTT
TRBV6-1	TRBJ1-3	NA	NA	CASSHRSLTGNTIYF	TGTGCCAGCAGTCACCGGTCGCTGACGGGAAACACCATATATTTT
TRBV18	TRBJ2-7	TRBD1	many	CASSLSRGPEQYF	TGTGCCAGCTCACTTAGTAGGGGGCCCGAGCAGTACTTC
TRBV6-1	TRBJ2-7	NA	many	CASTTSGGSYEQYF	TGTGCCAGCACCACATCGGGCGGTTCCTACGAGCAGTACTTC
TRBV9	TRBJ1-1	NA	few	CASSVGGGRNTEAFF	TGTGCCAGCAGCGTAGGTGGAGGGAGAAACACTGAAGCTTTCTTT
TRBV19	TRBJ1-3	NA	NA	CASSIGNTIYF	TGTGCCAGTAGTATTGGAAACACCATATATTTT
TRBV12-3/TRBV12-4	TRBJ2-2	TRBD2	NA	CASQPPGLAGVGGELFF	TGTGCCAGCCAGCCCCCGGGACTAGCGGGAGTTGGCGGGGAGCTGTTTTTT
TRBV29-1	TRBJ2-7	TRBD2	many	CSALTAAAGANEQYF	TGCAGCGCCCTGACTGCGGCAGCGGGAGCGAACGAGCAGTACTTC
TRBV24-1	TRBJ2-1	NA	NA	CATSDEPPEQFF	TGTGCCACCAGTGATGAACCGCCTGAGCAGTTCTTC
TRBV5-1	TRBJ2-7	TRBD1	many	CASSERQGRYSEQYF	TGCGCCAGCAGCGAAAGACAGGGGAGATATAGCGAGCAGTACTTC
TRBV6-2/TRBV6-3	TRBJ2-3	NA	NA	CASSYGQYNTDTQYF	TGTGCCAGCAGTTACGGACAGTACAACACAGATACGCAGTATTTT
TRBV28	TRBJ1-1	NA	many	CASSSPHRGVNTEAFF	TGTGCCAGCAGTTCCCCGCACCGGGGCGTGAACACTGAAGCTTTCTTT
TRBV7-2	TRBJ1-4	NA	many	CASSLGGFFEKLFF	TGTGCCAGCAGCTTAGGGGGCTTTTTTGAAAAACTGTTTTTT
TRBV28	TRBJ2-1	TRBD2	NA	CASSTPGLAGGRNEQFF	TGTGCCAGCAGTACCCCGGGACTAGCGGGAGGTAGGAATGAGCAGTTCTTC
TRBV28	TRBJ1-4	NA	many	CASSLRQINEKLFF	TGTGCCAGCAGTTTACGACAGATTAATGAAAAACTGTTTTTT
TRBV12-3/TRBV12-4	TRBJ2-5	NA	many	CASSTWGFGYQETQYF	TGTGCCAGCAGTACGTGGGGGTTCGGGTACCAAGAGACCCAGTACTTC
TRBV5-1	TRBJ1-1	NA	NA	CASSHPEGQPNTEAFF	TGCGCCAGCAGCCATCCCGAAGGACAGCCCAACACTGAAGCTTTCTTT
TRBV29-1	TRBJ1-2	TRBD1	NA	CSVGDRGYGYTF	TGCAGCGTTGGGGACAGGGGCTATGGCTACACCTTC
TRBV5-1	TRBJ1-1	NA	many	CASSLTGWNTEAFF	TGCGCCAGCAGCTTGACAGGGTGGAACACTGAAGCTTTCTTT
TRBV19	TRBJ1-2	TRBD1	few	CATFEGGQLGSDGYTF	TGTGCCACCTTTGAAGGGGGACAGCTAGGAAGTGATGGCTACACCTTC
TRBV27	TRBJ1-1	NA	NA	CASSLSVGGTEAFF	TGTGCCAGCAGTTTATCGGTGGGGGGCACTGAAGCTTTCTTT
TRBV7-2	TRBJ2-7	TRBD2	NA	CASSSVGAGVGEQYF	TGTGCCAGCAGCTCCGTTGGGGCGGGAGTAGGCGAGCAGTACTTC
TRBV2	TRBJ1-5	NA	many	CASSEGQGGQPQHF	TGTGCCAGCAGTGAAGGGCAGGGTGGACAGCCCCAGCATTTT
TRBV7-2	TRBJ1-2	TRBD1	NA	CASSLGTGMGDGYTF	TGTGCCAGCAGCTTGGGGACAGGGATGGGGGATGGCTACACCTTC
TRBV18	TRBJ1-5	NA	NA	CASSPHGMGASQQPQHF	TGTGCCAGCTCACCACACGGCATGGGGGCCTCGCAACAGCCCCAGCATTTT
TRBV7-9	TRBJ2-3	NA	once	CASSFLEKRGTDTQYF	TGTGCCAGCAGCTTCTTGGAGAAGCGTGGGACAGATACGCAGTATTTT
TRBV27	TRBJ2-5	NA	many	CASSLSPSFEYQETQYF	TGTGCCAGCAGTTTATCGCCCTCATTTGAGTACCAAGAGACCCAGTACTTC
TRBV6-1	TRBJ2-7	TRBD2	NA	CASTLVQTSGSYEQYF	TGTGCCAGCACCCTAGTCCAGACTAGCGGCTCCTACGAGCAGTACTTC
TRBV5-1	TRBJ2-2	NA	NA	CASSALQRINTGELFF	TGCGCCAGCAGCGCTCTACAGAGAATAAACACCGGGGAGCTGTTTTTT
TRBV30	TRBJ2-7	TRBD1	NA	CAWTTQGDEQYF	TGTGCCTGGACCACCCAGGGGGATGAGCAGTACTTC
TRBV5-1	TRBJ2-7	NA	many	CASGGAVRADTEQYF	TGCGCCAGCGGGGGCGCGGTACGGGCGGATACCGAGCAGTACTTC
TRBV28	TRBJ2-7	NA	many	CASSFNGYEQYF	TGTGCCAGCAGTTTCAACGGATACGAGCAGTACTTC
TRBV5-4	TRBJ2-2	NA	NA	CASSFRQITGELFF	TGTGCCAGCAGCTTCCGACAGATCACCGGGGAGCTGTTTTTT